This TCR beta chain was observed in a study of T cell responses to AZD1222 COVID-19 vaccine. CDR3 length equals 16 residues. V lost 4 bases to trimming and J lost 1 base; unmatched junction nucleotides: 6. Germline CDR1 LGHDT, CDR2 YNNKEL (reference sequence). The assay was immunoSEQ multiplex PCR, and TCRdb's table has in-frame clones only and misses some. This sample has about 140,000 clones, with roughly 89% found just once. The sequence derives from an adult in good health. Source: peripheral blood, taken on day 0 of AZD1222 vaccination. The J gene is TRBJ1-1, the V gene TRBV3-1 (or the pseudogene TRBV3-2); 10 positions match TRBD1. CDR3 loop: CASSRPTGGANTEAFF. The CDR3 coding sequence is TGTGCCAGCAGCCGGCCGACAGGGGGCGCGAACACTGAAGCTTTCTTT.